These T cell receptor beta chains were read from a single sample in a study of cytomegalovirus exposure and HLA in healthy donors. Sequencing was performed with immunoSEQ multiplex PCR; in TCRdb, only in-frame clones are kept and a portion is missing. Of 160,000 or so clones in the sample, about 80% are singletons; the top ten hold 1.3%. Sequencing was done on a sample of PBMCs. These TCRs come from a man aged 25 to 40 in good health and CMV-seronegative. The CDR3 runs from the conserved cysteine through the conserved F or W. The D gene is left open where the match is weak. Size values are once, few and many counts, or a class for expanded clones, and some rows have none.

j_gene: TRBJ1-1; v_gene: TRBV19; d_gene: TRBD1; abundance: NA; CDR3nt: TGTGCCAGTAGTGTTAGGACAGGAATGAACACTGAAGCTTTCTTT; CDR3aa: CASSVRTGMNTEAFF
j_gene: TRBJ1-1; v_gene: TRBV7-9; d_gene: NA; abundance: few; CDR3nt: TGTGCCAGCAGGTTGGGCGAAACACAAAACACTGAAGCTTTCTTT; CDR3aa: CASRLGETQNTEAFF
j_gene: TRBJ2-7; v_gene: TRBV4-3; d_gene: NA; abundance: few; CDR3nt: TGCGCCAGCAGCCAAGATCGGGGGACAGCCTACGAGCAGTACTTC; CDR3aa: CASSQDRGTAYEQYF
j_gene: TRBJ2-3; v_gene: TRBV14; d_gene: NA; abundance: NA; CDR3nt: TGTGCCAGCAGCCCTTCCACAGATACGCAGTATTTT; CDR3aa: CASSPSTDTQYF
j_gene: TRBJ1-2; v_gene: TRBV11-2; d_gene: NA; abundance: NA; CDR3nt: TGTGCCAGCAGGAAACCGGGAAAGTATGGCTACACCTTC; CDR3aa: CASRKPGKYGYTF
j_gene: TRBJ2-3; v_gene: TRBV5-6; d_gene: TRBD2; abundance: NA; CDR3nt: TGTGCCAGCAGCTTGGGACTAGCGGGGGATACAGATACGCAGTATTTT; CDR3aa: CASSLGLAGDTDTQYF
j_gene: TRBJ2-7; v_gene: TRBV13; d_gene: NA; abundance: NA; CDR3nt: TGTGCCAGCAGCTTAGTCGGTGGCTACGAGCAGTACTTC; CDR3aa: CASSLVGGYEQYF
j_gene: TRBJ1-1; v_gene: TRBV7-9; d_gene: NA; abundance: NA; CDR3nt: TGTGCCAGCAGCCTTATGAGGGTGAACACTGAAGCTTTCTTT; CDR3aa: CASSLMRVNTEAFF
j_gene: TRBJ2-7; v_gene: TRBV6-5; d_gene: TRBD1; abundance: NA; CDR3nt: TGTGCCAGCAGTTATCTACAGGGGGCCTACGAGCAGTACTTC; CDR3aa: CASSYLQGAYEQYF
j_gene: TRBJ2-7; v_gene: TRBV10-3; d_gene: TRBD2; abundance: NA; CDR3nt: TGTGCCATCAGTGAGGTAGGCGGGGGGGCCTTGCCCTACGAGCAGTACTTC; CDR3aa: CAISEVGGGALPYEQYF
j_gene: TRBJ2-3; v_gene: TRBV28; d_gene: NA; abundance: NA; CDR3nt: TGTGCCAGCACTAGCACAGATACGCAGTATTTT; CDR3aa: CASTSTDTQYF
j_gene: TRBJ2-7; v_gene: TRBV28; d_gene: TRBD1; abundance: NA; CDR3nt: TGTGCCAGCAGTTTATTTGGGACAGGATCCCTCGAGCAGTACTTC; CDR3aa: CASSLFGTGSLEQYF
j_gene: TRBJ2-7; v_gene: TRBV7-9; d_gene: NA; abundance: few; CDR3nt: TGTGCCAGCAGTGGAGCCTACGAGCAGTACTTC; CDR3aa: CASSGAYEQYF
j_gene: TRBJ1-5; v_gene: TRBV28; d_gene: NA; abundance: NA; CDR3nt: TGTGCCAGCAGTTCCGGGACAAGAAATCAGCCCCAGCATTTT; CDR3aa: CASSSGTRNQPQHF
j_gene: TRBJ1-2; v_gene: TRBV2; d_gene: TRBD1; abundance: NA; CDR3nt: TGTGCCAGCAGTGAGTCGACAGGGGTTAGCGGCTACACCTTC; CDR3aa: CASSESTGVSGYTF
j_gene: TRBJ2-7; v_gene: TRBV30; d_gene: NA; abundance: NA; CDR3nt: TGTGCCTGGAATTATGGGGCGTCAATCTACGAGCAGTACTTC; CDR3aa: CAWNYGASIYEQYF
j_gene: TRBJ2-2; v_gene: TRBV9; d_gene: NA; abundance: NA; CDR3nt: TGTGCCAGCAGCCGGGGACACTTCAACACCGGGGAGCTGTTTTTT; CDR3aa: CASSRGHFNTGELFF
j_gene: TRBJ1-2; v_gene: TRBV28; d_gene: NA; abundance: NA; CDR3nt: TGTGCCAGCAGTCCCGGGGGGCATGGCTACACCTTC; CDR3aa: CASSPGGHGYTF
j_gene: TRBJ2-4; v_gene: TRBV28; d_gene: NA; abundance: NA; CDR3nt: TGTGCCAGCAGCACAGCGGAGTCCCTAGCCAAAAACATTCAGTACTTC; CDR3aa: CASSTAESLAKNIQYF
j_gene: TRBJ2-7; v_gene: TRBV30; d_gene: TRBD1; abundance: few; CDR3nt: TGTGCCTGGAGTGTCGGAGACAGGGGTCTCCCGGACGAGCAGTACTTC; CDR3aa: CAWSVGDRGLPDEQYF
j_gene: TRBJ2-5; v_gene: TRBV13; d_gene: TRBD2; abundance: NA; CDR3nt: TGTGCCAGCAGCCCTACTAGCGGGAGTAGAAAGACCCAGTACTTC; CDR3aa: CASSPTSGSRKTQYF